This T cell receptor (beta chain) emerged from a study of blood T cell repertoires in COVID-19. Study context: Whether acute or convalescent, the COVID-19 samples came from the United States, Italy and Spain. From T cells, B-cell-depleted T cells, or PBMCs came the material, which was cDNA or gDNA.

The table came from immunoSEQ multiplex PCR; TCRdb's copy has only in-frame clones and leaves some out. The sample lists 55,000 to 75,000 clones; about 82% were seen once. The TCR comes from a human donor in a cohort sampled during active COVID-19. Sequencing was performed on peripheral blood.

CDR3 DNA: TGTGCCAGCAGTGGGCTGGGGGGGGTTGATCAGCCCCAGCATTTT. It encodes CASSGLGGVDQPQHF. J is TRBJ1-5 and V is TRBV28; weak D call: TRBD1 (5 bases). CDR3 length equals 15 residues. Germline V lookup: CDR1 MDHEN, CDR2 SYDVKM. The germline V and J ends were trimmed by 5 bases and 5 bases, with 16 bases remaining between them. The full variable domain, with the rest looked up from reference TRBV28 and TRBJ1-5, is DVKVTQSSRYLVKRTGEKVFLECVQDMDHENMFWYRQDPGLGLRLIYFSYDVKMKEKGDIPEGYSVSREKKERFSLILESASTNQTSMYLCASSGLGGVDQPQHFGDGTRLSIL.